The entry that follows covers one T cell receptor (beta chain) sequence. Its matching antigen is unknown. These data belong to a study of shared clonotypes between healthy human individuals. Naive CD8 cells, CD45RO-negative and positively selected for CCR7, excluded terminally differentiated effector memory CD45RA+ cells. Study results and caveats: Non-shared clonotypes showed lower generation probabilities than clonotypes common to all four donors.

The CDR3 consists of 17 residues. V dropped 3 bases and J dropped 6; count of bases not matched to a gene: 11. Germline CDR1 and CDR2: SGHVS and FNYEAQ. Profiling relied on immunoSEQ multiplex PCR, and the TCRdb table lists in-frame clones only, not all of them. The sample carries roughly 2,000,000 clones, about 95% recorded once. Specimen: naive CD8+ T cells sorted from blood. The origin of this receptor is a man aged 18 to 35 in good health. The chain uses TRBV7-6 and TRBJ2-2; 9 bases agree with TRBD2. The CDR3 DNA is TGTGCCAGCAGCTTCTTTGGACTAGCGAGAGATGCCGGGGAGCTGTTTTTT. It encodes CASSFFGLARDAGELFF.